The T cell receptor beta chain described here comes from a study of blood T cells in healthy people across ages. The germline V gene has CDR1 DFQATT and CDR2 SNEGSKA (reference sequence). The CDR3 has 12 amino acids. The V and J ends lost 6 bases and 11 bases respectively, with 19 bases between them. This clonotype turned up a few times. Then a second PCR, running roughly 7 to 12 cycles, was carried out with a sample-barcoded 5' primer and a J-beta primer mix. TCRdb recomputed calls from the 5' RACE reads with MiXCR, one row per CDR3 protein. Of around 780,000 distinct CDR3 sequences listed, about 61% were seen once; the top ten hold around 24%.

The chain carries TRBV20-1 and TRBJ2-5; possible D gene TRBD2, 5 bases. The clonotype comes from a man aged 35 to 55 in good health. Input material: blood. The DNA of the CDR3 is TGCAGTGCAAAAAAAGCGCCGAGGGAGCAGTACTTC. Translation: CSAKKAPREQYF.